This TCR beta chain originates from a study of T-cell reconstitution after alpha-beta-depleted transplantation in children. With regard to this clonotype: Its matching antigen is unknown.

Researchers prepared the TCRbeta library using unique molecular identifiers, the study reports. TCRdb itself ran the PCR reads through MiXCR, one entry per CDR3 protein. The data hold some 840,000 distinct CDR3 sequences, with approximately 15% observed a single time. Study-wide points: For some patients, TCRbeta diversity was high at day 60 because of recipient T cells and thymic progenitors that survived.

This receptor was identified in a male patient between 10 and 17 years old who had a stem cell transplant for acute lymphoblastic leukemia, so the T cells may come from the graft donor. This material consisted of PBMCs, mostly from graft donor cells, taken 360 days after TCRalphabeta/CD19-depleted stem cell transplant.

CDR3 in DNA: TGCGCCAGCACCCTCTACGGACTAGCGGGAGCCGCTGAGCAGTTCTTC. Encoded protein: CASTLYGLAGAAEQFF. The chain uses TRBV5-1 and TRBJ2-1; TRBD2 agrees at 13 bases. Germline assignment: CDR1 SGHRS and CDR2 YFSETQ. After removal of 6 bases from V and 9 bases from J, the junction contained 12 bases not matched to a gene. The CDR3 loop spans 16 amino acids.